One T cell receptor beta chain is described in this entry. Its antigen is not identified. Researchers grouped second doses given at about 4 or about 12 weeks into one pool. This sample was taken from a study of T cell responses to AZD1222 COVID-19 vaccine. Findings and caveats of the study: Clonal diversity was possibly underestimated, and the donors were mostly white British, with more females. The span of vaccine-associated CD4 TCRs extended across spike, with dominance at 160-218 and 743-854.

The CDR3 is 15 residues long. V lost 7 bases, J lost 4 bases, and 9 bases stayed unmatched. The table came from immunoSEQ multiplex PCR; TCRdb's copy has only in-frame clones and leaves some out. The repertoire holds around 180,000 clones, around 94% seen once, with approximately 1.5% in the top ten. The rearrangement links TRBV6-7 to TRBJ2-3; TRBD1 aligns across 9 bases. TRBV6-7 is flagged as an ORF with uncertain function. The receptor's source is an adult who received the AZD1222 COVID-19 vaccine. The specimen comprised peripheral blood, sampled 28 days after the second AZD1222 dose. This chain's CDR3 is CASITTGGSPDTQYF. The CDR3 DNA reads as TGTGCCAGCATCACTACAGGGGGCTCACCAGATACGCAGTATTTT.